This TCR beta chain was documented in a study of blood T cell repertoires in COVID-19. Per the original data handling: Amplifying reference gene primers gave estimates of nucleated cell counts. Libraries were prepared by immunoSEQ multiplex PCR; TCRdb keeps only in-frame clonotypes and omits some of them. That table furnishes V, J and clone size, whereas the DNA furnished D and trimming. The profile shows about 36,000 clones, approximately 90% of them singletons. The CDR3 consists of 16 residues. Germline loops: CDR1 GTSNPN, CDR2 SVGIG (reference sequence). V shed 4 bases and J shed 4 bases, with 23 bases lying between them.

The chain uses TRBV30 and TRBJ2-7; possibly TRBD2 for D (6 bases). This clonotype originated in a human donor in a cohort sampled during active COVID-19. The source material was peripheral blood. The CDR3 spells CAWIRPGSGNNYEQYF. In DNA form, the CDR3 reads TGTGCCTGGATTAGACCCGGTAGCGGAAATAATTACGAGCAGTACTTC. The complete variable domain, with remaining parts taken from reference TRBV30 and TRBJ2-7, reads SQTIHQWPATLVQPVGSPLSLECTVEGTSNPNLYWYRQAAGRGLQLLFYSVGIGQISSEVPQNLSASRPQDRQFILSSKKLLLSDSGFYLCAWIRPGSGNNYEQYFGPGTRLTVT.